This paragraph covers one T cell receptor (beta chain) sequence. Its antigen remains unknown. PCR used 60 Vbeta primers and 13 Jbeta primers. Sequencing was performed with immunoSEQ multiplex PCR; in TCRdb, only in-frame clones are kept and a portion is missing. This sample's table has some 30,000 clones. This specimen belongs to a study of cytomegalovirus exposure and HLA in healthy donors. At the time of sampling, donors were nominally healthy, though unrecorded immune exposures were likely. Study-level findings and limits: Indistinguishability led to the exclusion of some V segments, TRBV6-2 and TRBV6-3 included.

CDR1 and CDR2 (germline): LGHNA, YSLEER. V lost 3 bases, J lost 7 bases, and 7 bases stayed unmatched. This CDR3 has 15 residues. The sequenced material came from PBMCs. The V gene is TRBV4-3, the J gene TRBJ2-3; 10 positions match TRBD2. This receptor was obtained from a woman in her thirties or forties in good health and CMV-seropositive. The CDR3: CASSQASGRTYTQYF. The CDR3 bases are TGCGCCAGCAGCCAGGCTAGCGGGAGAACCTATACGCAGTATTTT.